Described below is a single TCR beta chain sequence and its context. TCRdb analysed the 5' RACE reads with MiXCR anew, one entry per CDR3 protein. The repertoire has some 40,000 distinct CDR3 sequences, roughly 29% of them found once; the top ten carry 3.7%. Germline assignment: CDR1 SGDLS and CDR2 YYNGEE. The ends were cut back, 4 bases at V and 0 bases at J, with 15 bases in the middle. CDR3 size: 16 residues. The rearrangement uses TRBV9 and TRBJ2-3, with a possible D match to TRBD1 (5 bases). The sample comprised memory CD4+ T cells sorted from a lymph node. As for subset: memory CD4+ T cells, CD4+CD45RO+CD25-. The receptor comes from a female donor with breast cancer. CDR3 DNA: TGTGCCAGCAGCCCTTCCAGGGTGGTTAGCACAGATACGCAGTATTTT. Amino acids: CASSPSRVVSTDTQYF.